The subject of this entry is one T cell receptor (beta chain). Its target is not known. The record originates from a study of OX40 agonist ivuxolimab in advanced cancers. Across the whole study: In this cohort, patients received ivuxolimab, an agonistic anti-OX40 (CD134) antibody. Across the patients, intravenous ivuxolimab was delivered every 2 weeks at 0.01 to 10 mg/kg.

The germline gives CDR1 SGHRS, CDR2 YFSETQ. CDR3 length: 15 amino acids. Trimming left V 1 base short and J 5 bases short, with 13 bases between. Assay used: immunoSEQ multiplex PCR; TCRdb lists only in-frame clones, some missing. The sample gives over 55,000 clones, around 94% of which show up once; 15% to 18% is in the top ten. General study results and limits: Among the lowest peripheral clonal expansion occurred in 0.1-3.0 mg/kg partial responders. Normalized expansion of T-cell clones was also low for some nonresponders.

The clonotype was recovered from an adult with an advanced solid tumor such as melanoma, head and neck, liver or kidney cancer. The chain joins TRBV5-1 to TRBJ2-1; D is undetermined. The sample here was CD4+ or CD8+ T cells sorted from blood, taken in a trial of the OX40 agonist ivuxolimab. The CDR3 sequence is CASSLYQSDNNEQFF. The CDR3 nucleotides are TGCGCCAGCAGCTTGTACCAGAGTGACAACAATGAGCAGTTCTTC.